Presented here are 30 T cell receptor beta chains from one specimen sequenced in a study of beta chain features in type 1 diabetes. Investigators reverse transcribed all isolated RNA, so they sequenced expressed TCRB transcripts. Method: immunoSEQ multiplex PCR; TCRdb's copy keeps in-frame clones and lacks some. The sample holds roughly 400,000 clones, approximately 14% seen once. Sequenced sample: naive CD4+ T cells from blood. These receptors were collected from a man between 25 and 39 years old in good health.

This clone was seen only a few times. This chain connects TRBV7-9 to TRBJ2-5, with D perhaps matching TRBD2 (5 bases). Germline V CDR1 and CDR2: SEHNR, FQNEAQ (reference sequence). Trimming shortened V by 1 base and J by 5 bases, and 17 bases separated the two germline ends. The CDR3 has 16 amino acids. CDR3 amino acids: CASSLGPAVRLETQYF. CDR3 DNA sequence: TGTGCCAGCAGCTTAGGTCCAGCGGTGAGATTGGAGACCCAGTACTTC.

In its sample, this clone was seen a few times. The V and J genes are TRBV9 and TRBJ1-1; D not certain. Germline V gene sequence: CDR1 SGDLS, CDR2 YYNGEE. V lost 2 bases to trimming and J lost 2 bases, with 10 bases between them. This CDR3 is 14 amino acids long. CDR3 coding DNA: TGTGCCAGCAGCGTTTGGGTGATTAACACTGAAGCTTTCTTT. It translates to CASSVWVINTEAFF.

This clone was detected a few times. The chain is built from TRBV19 and TRBJ2-7, with D possibly called TRBD1 or TRBD2 (6 bases each). Trimming pared 5 bases from V and 3 bases from J, leaving 14 bases between. This CDR3 spans 14 amino acids. CDR1 is LNHDA and CDR2 is SQIVND in the germline V gene (reference sequence). CDR3 sequence: CASSQPGADYEQYF. CDR3 bases: TGTGCCAGTAGTCAACCGGGGGCGGACTACGAGCAGTACTTC.

This clone appeared a few times. The chain is built from TRBV28 and TRBJ2-5; D call uncertain. This CDR3 has 11 amino acids. Germline V gene lookup returns CDR1 MDHEN and CDR2 SYDVKM. Trimming shortened V by 5 bases and J by 1 base, and 2 bases separated the two germline ends. DNA for the CDR3: TGTGCCAGCAGTCTCCAAGAGACCCAGTACTTC. Encoded protein: CASSLQETQYF.

J is TRBJ1-1 and V is TRBV7-2, with D unclear. CDR1 SGHTA and CDR2 FQGNSA come from the germline V gene. With 0 bases removed from V and 0 bases from J, the gap between germline ends came to 5 bases. The CDR3 consists of 14 residues. The CDR3 DNA sequence: TGTGCCAGCAGCTTAGCGGAGATGAACACTGAAGCTTTCTTT. Its protein is CASSLAEMNTEAFF. Full variable domain (outside the CDR3, taken from reference TRBV7-2 and TRBJ1-1): GAGVSQSPSNKVTEKGKDVELRCDPISGHTALYWYRQSLGQGLEFLIYFQGNSAPDKSGLPSDRFSAERTGGSVSTLTIQRTQQEDSAVYLCASSLAEMNTEAFFGQGTRLTVV.

The chain is built from TRBV30 and TRBJ2-2, with 10 bases that match TRBD2. The germline V gene has CDR1 GTSNPN and CDR2 SVGIG (reference sequence). With 1 base clipped from V and 7 bases from J, the junction kept 6 bases outside the gene matches. The CDR3 is 15 amino acids. The DNA of the CDR3 is TGTGCCTGGAGTGAAAGCGGGAGGGGTCACGGGGAGCTGTTTTTT. Amino acids: CAWSESGRGHGELFF. Together with reference TRBV30 and TRBJ2-2, the CDR3 gives the full variable domain: SQTIHQWPATLVQPVGSPLSLECTVEGTSNPNLYWYRQAAGRGLQLLFYSVGIGQISSEVPQNLSASRPQDRQFILSSKKLLLSDSGFYLCAWSESGRGHGELFFGEGSRLTVL.

The sample holds a few counts of this clone. The chain is built from TRBV9 and TRBJ2-1; 10 bases are shared with TRBD2. The V gene's germline CDR1 is SGDLS and CDR2 YYNGEE. The CDR3 loop spans 15 amino acids. V dropped 4 bases and J dropped 8; count of bases not matched to a gene: 9. For the CDR3, the DNA is TGTGCCAGCAGCTCGGGACTAGCGATTTTTGATGAGCAGTTCTTC. Protein product: CASSSGLAIFDEQFF. The entire variable domain, with the rest obtained from reference TRBV9 and TRBJ2-1, is as follows: DSGVTQTPKHLITATGQRVTLRCSPRSGDLSVYWYQQSLDQGLQFLIQYYNGEERAKGNILERFSAQQFPDLHSELNLSSLELGDSALYFCASSSGLAIFDEQFFGPGTRLTVL.

The J gene is TRBJ2-5, the V gene TRBV5-1; TRBD2 aligns across 9 bases. After removal of 4 bases from V and 5 bases from J, the junction contained 9 bases not matched to a gene. The germline gives CDR1 SGHRS, CDR2 YFSETQ. The CDR3 runs to 15 residues. The DNA for the CDR3 is TGCGCCAGCAGCCCCGTAGCGGGAGAGGGGGAGACCCAGTACTTC. Residues: CASSPVAGEGETQYF.

This sequence joins TRBV7-2 and TRBJ2-5; 7 nucleotides match TRBD2. Germline V lookup: CDR1 SGHTA, CDR2 FQGNSA. The CDR3 runs 16 residues. The V and J ends lost 5 bases and 1 base, in that order; junction bases with no gene match: 10. The CDR3 DNA sequence: TGTGCCAGCAGCCGGAGGACTAGTAGGGTCCAAGAGACCCAGTACTTC. Its translation is CASSRRTSRVQETQYF.

The chain couples TRBV28 to TRBJ2-1; perhaps TRBD1 as D (6 bases). Trimming cost V 5 bases and J 3 bases, with 17 bases left between them. This CDR3 comprises 16 residues. The germline gives CDR1 MDHEN, CDR2 SYDVKM. The CDR3 nucleotides are TGTGCCAGCAGTCCTCCAGGGGTTAATAACTACAATGAGCAGTTCTTC. Its translation: CASSPPGVNNYNEQFF.

This chain joins TRBV4-2 and TRBJ2-5, with TRBD2 as a possible D gene (6 bases). Germline-derived CDR1 and CDR2 are LGHNA and YNFKEQ. V was cut by 1 base and J by 3 bases, with 9 bases left in between. The CDR3 consists of 14 residues. Here the CDR3 reads CASSQGTTKETQYF. CDR3 DNA sequence: TGTGCCAGCAGCCAAGGGACTACAAAAGAGACCCAGTACTTC.

The sample holds many counts of this clone. J is TRBJ2-1 and V is TRBV9; TRBD1 is a possible D gene (5 bases). The CDR3 has 15 amino acids. Trimming took off 3 bases at V and 0 bases at J, with 10 bases between the two ends. CDR1 and CDR2 from the germline V gene are SGDLS and YYNGEE. The CDR3 nucleotides are TGTGCCAGCAGCGAAAAGGGGAACTCCTACAATGAGCAGTTCTTC. Translation: CASSEKGNSYNEQFF. Looking up the rest from reference TRBV9 and TRBJ2-1 gives the full variable domain: DSGVTQTPKHLITATGQRVTLRCSPRSGDLSVYWYQQSLDQGLQFLIQYYNGEERAKGNILERFSAQQFPDLHSELNLSSLELGDSALYFCASSEKGNSYNEQFFGPGTRLTVL.

The chain links TRBV6-4 to TRBJ2-5, with 11 nucleotides matching TRBD2. CDR3 length: 18 residues. V was pared by 7 bases and J by 5 bases, with 18 bases of the junction left unmatched. Germline loops: CDR1 MRHNA, CDR2 SNTAGT. CDR3 sequence reads: CASMGNTSGSLRRETQYF. The DNA of the CDR3 is TGTGCCAGCATGGGAAATACTAGCGGGAGTCTTCGTAGGGAGACCCAGTACTTC.

This clone has only a few counts. The rearrangement uses TRBV5-4 and TRBJ2-1; unclear D gene. This CDR3 is 14 amino acids long. Germline lookup yields CDR1 SGHNT and CDR2 YYREEE (reference sequence). V lost 5 bases and J 4 bases, leaving 13 bases between the germline ends. CDR3 amino acids: CASRSPEGYNEQFF. The DNA for the CDR3 is TGTGCCAGCAGGTCTCCGGAAGGGTACAATGAGCAGTTCTTC.

The table lists this clone with a few counts. The chain recombines TRBV5-6 with TRBJ1-2, with TRBD1 matching over 7 bases. The CDR3 has 17 amino acids. With V trimmed by 0 bases and J by 0 bases, 8 bases remained unmatched. Germline V gives CDR1 SGHDT, CDR2 YYEEEE. DNA of the CDR3: TGTGCCAGCAGCTTGGATGTACAGGGGATAGCTAACTATGGCTACACCTTC. Its translation is CASSLDVQGIANYGYTF.

This chain uses TRBV7-8 with TRBJ2-7; 7 nucleotides align to TRBD1. Germline V gene sequence: CDR1 SGHVS, CDR2 FQNEAQ. CDR3 size: 14 residues. V was pared by 5 bases and J by 4 bases, with 8 bases of the junction left unmatched. The CDR3 spells CASSRMDRLYEQYV. For the CDR3, the DNA is TGTGCCAGCAGCAGGATGGACAGGTTGTACGAGCAGTACGTC.

This chain connects TRBV15 to TRBJ2-7; TRBD2 is a possible D gene (5 bases). Trimming stripped 1 base from V and 4 bases from J, with 11 bases between. The V gene's germline CDR1 is LNHNV and CDR2 YYDKDF (reference sequence). The CDR3 totals 14 residues. CDR3 sequence (DNA): TGTGCCACCAGCAGAGTGACGGGGAATTACGAGCAGTACGTC. It encodes CATSRVTGNYEQYV.

This clone was observed a handful of times. The chain employs TRBV29-1 and TRBJ1-4; tentative D call: TRBD1 (6 bases). This CDR3 spans 17 amino acids. The V gene lost 2 bases and the J gene lost 2 bases, with 18 bases spanning the gap. Germline lookup yields CDR1 SQVTM and CDR2 ANQGSEA. The CDR3 DNA follows: TGCAGCGTTGAATTGGCAGGGGTCCCCTACACTAATGAAAAACTGTTTTTT. Translated: CSVELAGVPYTNEKLFF. Combining the CDR3 with reference TRBV29-1 and TRBJ1-4 gives the whole variable domain SAVISQKPSRDICQRGTSLTIQCQVDSQVTMMFWYRQQPGQSLTLIATANQGSEATYESGFVIDKFPISRPNLTFSTLTVSNMSPEDSSIYLCSVELAGVPYTNEKLFFGSGTQLSVL.

Comments on this clone: The same CDR3 can be traced to other DNA sequences in this sample. Here the CDR3 reads CASSIADTQYF. In DNA form, the CDR3 reads TGCGCCAGCAGCATCGCAGATACGCAGTATTTT. The chain couples TRBV5-1 to TRBJ2-3; D not resolved. Per the germline V gene, CDR1 is SGHRS and CDR2 is YFSETQ. The CDR3 extends over 11 amino acids. V gave up 4 bases and J gave up 4 bases, with 4 bases separating them.

Only a few counts were recorded for this clone. The genes are TRBV19 and TRBJ2-4, with 13 bases aligning to TRBD2. The CDR3 totals 16 residues. J was trimmed by 6 bases and V by 7 bases; bases with no gene match: 9. Per the germline V gene, CDR1 is LNHDA and CDR2 is SQIVND (reference sequence). The CDR3 nucleotides are TGTGCCAGTACCGGACTAGCGGGAGATGTCGTAAACATTCAGTACTTC. The encoded protein is CASTGLAGDVVNIQYF. Drawing the rest from reference TRBV19 and TRBJ2-4, the complete variable domain is DGGITQSPKYLFRKEGQNVTLSCEQNLNHDAMYWYRQDPGQGLRLIYYSQIVNDFQKGDIAEGYSVSREKKESFPLTVTSAQKNPTAFYLCASTGLAGDVVNIQYFGAGTRLSVL.

Points on this clone: Other DNA sequences from this sample encode an identical CDR3 as well. The chain is built from TRBV7-2 and TRBJ2-3; D is undetermined. This CDR3 comprises 12 residues. Germline-derived CDR1 and CDR2 are SGHTA and FQGNSA. Trimming removed 5 bases at V and 1 base at J, with 4 bases between. CDR3 nucleotide sequence: TGTGCCAGCAGCCTCGGCACAGATACGCAGTATTTT. It codes for CASSLGTDTQYF.

This clone was picked up a small number of times. The CDR3 nucleotides read TGTGCCAGCAGCTTATCCGGGCCTGAGCAGTTCTTC. It translates to CASSLSGPEQFF. The chain recombines TRBV11-2 with TRBJ2-1, with unresolved D. V gave up 2 bases and J gave up 9 bases, with 8 bases separating them. Per the germline V gene, CDR1 is SGHAT and CDR2 is FQNNGV. The CDR3 length is 12 residues.

This clone has just a few counts. The chain recombines TRBV9 with TRBJ1-5, with D perhaps matching TRBD1 (6 bases). Germline assignment: CDR1 SGDLS and CDR2 YYNGEE. The V end lost 2 bases, the J end lost 2 bases, and 8 bases lay between the germline ends. CDR3 length: 14 amino acids. The CDR3 DNA follows: TGTGCCAGCAGCGTCGGGGGCCGCAATCAGCCCCAGCATTTT. This encodes CASSVGGRNQPQHF.

This chain connects TRBV2 to TRBJ2-7; no clear D. V was clipped by 8 bases and J by 4 bases, with 15 bases between them. The germline V gene has CDR1 SNHLY and CDR2 FYNNEI. The CDR3 runs to 13 residues. The CDR3 DNA is TGTGCCAGCCAGAGTACCCCCATTTACGAGCAGTACGTC. The encoded protein is CASQSTPIYEQYV.

V is TRBV5-1 and J is TRBJ1-5; the match to TRBD1 covers 9 bases. The germline CDR1 and CDR2 sequences are SGHRS and YFSETQ. V lost 7 bases, J lost 3 bases, and 8 bases stayed unmatched. The CDR3 contains 15 residues. This CDR3 is CASDLTGGVNQPQHF. CDR3 in DNA: TGCGCCAGCGATCTCACAGGGGGCGTCAATCAGCCCCAGCATTTT.

This chain connects TRBV6-1 to TRBJ2-1; TRBD2 agrees at 9 bases. After removal of 1 base from V and 9 bases from J, the junction contained 10 bases not matched to a gene. Looked up from germline, CDR1 is MNHNS and CDR2 is SASEGT. The length of the CDR3 is 16 residues. CDR3 protein: CASSEVGTSLVSEQFF. In DNA form, the CDR3 reads TGTGCCAGCAGTGAAGTAGGGACTAGCTTGGTTAGTGAGCAGTTCTTC.

This clone was found a few times. This rearrangement joins TRBV7-2 to TRBJ2-4; 7 bases align to TRBD2. The CDR3 is 15 residues long. Germline V gene sequence: CDR1 SGHTA, CDR2 FQGNSA. V shed 0 bases, J shed 7 bases, and the junction held 6 bases outside the gene matches. CDR3 sequence: CASSLAMAGANIQYF. In DNA, the CDR3 is TGTGCCAGCAGCTTAGCTATGGCGGGAGCTAACATTCAGTACTTC.

In this sample, this clone turned up a few times. V usage is TRBV10-3 and J usage is TRBJ2-3; 8 bases line up with TRBD2. Looked up from germline, CDR1 is ENHRY and CDR2 is SYGVKD. The length of the CDR3 is 14 residues. Trimming at V came to 6 bases and at J to 2 bases, leaving 4 bases not matched to a gene. CDR3 DNA sequence: TGTGCCATCAGGACTAGCGAATACACAGATACGCAGTATTTT. As protein: CAIRTSEYTDTQYF.

The chain recombines TRBV5-1 with TRBJ2-5; D is ambiguous. Germline V gives CDR1 SGHRS, CDR2 YFSETQ. Trimming left V 1 base short and J 1 base short, with 11 bases between. CDR3 length: 15 amino acids. Here the CDR3 DNA reads TGCGCCAGCAGCTTGCAACCCCGACCCCAAGAGACCCAGTACTTC. Residues: CASSLQPRPQETQYF.

This chain joins TRBV4-3 and TRBJ2-7, with D maybe TRBD2 (6 bases). With 3 bases removed from V and 7 bases from J, the gap between germline ends came to 16 bases. CDR3 size: 14 residues. Germline V gene lookup returns CDR1 LGHNA and CDR2 YSLEER. The CDR3, as DNA: TGCGCCAGCAGCCAGAGGCGGAGGGCGGGGGAGCAGTACTTC. It yields the protein CASSQRRRAGEQYF.